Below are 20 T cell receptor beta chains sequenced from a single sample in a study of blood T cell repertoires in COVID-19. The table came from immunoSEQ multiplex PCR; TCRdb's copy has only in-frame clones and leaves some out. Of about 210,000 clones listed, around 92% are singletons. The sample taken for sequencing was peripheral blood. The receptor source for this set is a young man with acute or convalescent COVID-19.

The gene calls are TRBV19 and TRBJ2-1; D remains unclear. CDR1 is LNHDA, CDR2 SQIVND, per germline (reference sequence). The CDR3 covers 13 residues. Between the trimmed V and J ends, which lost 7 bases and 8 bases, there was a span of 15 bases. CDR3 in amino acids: CASNGGPYDEQFF. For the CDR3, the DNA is TGTGCCAGTAATGGCGGTCCTTACGATGAGCAGTTCTTC.

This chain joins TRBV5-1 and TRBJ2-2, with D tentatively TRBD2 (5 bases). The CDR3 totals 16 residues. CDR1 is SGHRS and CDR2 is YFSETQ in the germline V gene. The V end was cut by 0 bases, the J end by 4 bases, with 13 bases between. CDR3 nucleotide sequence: TGCGCCAGCAGCTTGGTACCGGGGTCGGGCACCGGGGAGCTGTTTTTT. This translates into CASSLVPGSGTGELFF.

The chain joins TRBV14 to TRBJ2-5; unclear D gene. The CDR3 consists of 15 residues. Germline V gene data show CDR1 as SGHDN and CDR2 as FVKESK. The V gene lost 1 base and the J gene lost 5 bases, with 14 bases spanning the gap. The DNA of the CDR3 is TGTGCCAGCAGCCAAGTCGCGCCCCTCGGGGAGACCCAGTACTTC. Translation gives CASSQVAPLGETQYF.

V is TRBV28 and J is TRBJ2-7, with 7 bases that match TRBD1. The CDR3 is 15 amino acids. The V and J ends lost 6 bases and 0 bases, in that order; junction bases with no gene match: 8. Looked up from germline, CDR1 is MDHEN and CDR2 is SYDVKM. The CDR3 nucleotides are TGTGCCAGCAGCACAGGGACAGCGAGCTCCTACGAGCAGTACTTC. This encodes CASSTGTASSYEQYF.

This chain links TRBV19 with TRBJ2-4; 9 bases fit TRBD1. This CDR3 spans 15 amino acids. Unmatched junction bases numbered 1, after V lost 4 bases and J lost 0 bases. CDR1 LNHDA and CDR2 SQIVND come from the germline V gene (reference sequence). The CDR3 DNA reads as TGTGCCAGTAGTAGGACAGGGGTAGCCAAAAACATTCAGTACTTC. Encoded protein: CASSRTGVAKNIQYF.

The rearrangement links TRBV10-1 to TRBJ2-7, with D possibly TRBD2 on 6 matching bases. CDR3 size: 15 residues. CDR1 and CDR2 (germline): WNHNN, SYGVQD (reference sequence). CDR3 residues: CGGVSPRGYSYEQYF. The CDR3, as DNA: TGCGGGGGGGTGAGTCCCCGCGGGTATTCCTACGAGCAGTACTTC.

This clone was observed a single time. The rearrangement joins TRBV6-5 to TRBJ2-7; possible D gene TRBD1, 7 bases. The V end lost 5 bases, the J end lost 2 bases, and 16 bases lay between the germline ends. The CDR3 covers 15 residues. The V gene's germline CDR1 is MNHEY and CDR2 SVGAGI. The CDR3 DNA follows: TGTGCCAGCAGTCCGACAGGGAGGCTTGCCTACGAGCAGTACTTC. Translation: CASSPTGRLAYEQYF.

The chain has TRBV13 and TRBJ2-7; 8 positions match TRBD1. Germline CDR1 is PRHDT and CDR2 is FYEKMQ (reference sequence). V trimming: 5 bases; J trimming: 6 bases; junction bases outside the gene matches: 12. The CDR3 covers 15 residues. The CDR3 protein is CASSPKTGVVGEQYF. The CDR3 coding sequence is TGTGCCAGCAGCCCGAAGACAGGGGTCGTTGGCGAGCAGTACTTC.

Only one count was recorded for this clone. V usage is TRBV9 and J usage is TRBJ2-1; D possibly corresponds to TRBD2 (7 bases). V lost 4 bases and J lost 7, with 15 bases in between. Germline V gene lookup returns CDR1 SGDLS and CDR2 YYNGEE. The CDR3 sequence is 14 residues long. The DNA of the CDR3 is TGTGCCAGCAGCACCAGGGGAGGGCTGAATGAGCAGTTCTTC. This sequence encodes CASSTRGGLNEQFF.

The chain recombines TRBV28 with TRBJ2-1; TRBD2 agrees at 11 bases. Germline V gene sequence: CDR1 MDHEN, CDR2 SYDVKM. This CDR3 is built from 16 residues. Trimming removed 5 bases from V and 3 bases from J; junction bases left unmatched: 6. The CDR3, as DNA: TGTGCCAGCAGTAAGGGACTAGCGGTCATCTACAATGAGCAGTTCTTC. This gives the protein CASSKGLAVIYNEQFF.

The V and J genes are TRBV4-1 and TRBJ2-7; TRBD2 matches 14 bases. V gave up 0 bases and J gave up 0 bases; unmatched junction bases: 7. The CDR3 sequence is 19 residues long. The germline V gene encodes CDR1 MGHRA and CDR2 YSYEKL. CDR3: CASSQDLGTSGGNSYEQYF. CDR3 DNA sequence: TGCGCCAGCAGCCAAGATCTTGGGACTAGCGGGGGAAACTCCTACGAGCAGTACTTC.

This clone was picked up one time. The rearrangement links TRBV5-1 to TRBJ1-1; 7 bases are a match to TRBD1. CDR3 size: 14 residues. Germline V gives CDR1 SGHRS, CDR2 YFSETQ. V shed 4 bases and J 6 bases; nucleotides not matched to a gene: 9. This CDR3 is CASSGNRGRAEAFF. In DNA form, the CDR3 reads TGCGCCAGCAGCGGTAACAGGGGTAGGGCTGAAGCTTTCTTT. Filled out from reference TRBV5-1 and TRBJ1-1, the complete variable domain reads KAGVTQTPRYLIKTRGQQVTLSCSPISGHRSVSWYQQTPGQGLQFLFEYFSETQRNKGNFPGRFSGRQFSNSRSEMNVSTLELGDSALYLCASSGNRGRAEAFFGQGTRLTVV.

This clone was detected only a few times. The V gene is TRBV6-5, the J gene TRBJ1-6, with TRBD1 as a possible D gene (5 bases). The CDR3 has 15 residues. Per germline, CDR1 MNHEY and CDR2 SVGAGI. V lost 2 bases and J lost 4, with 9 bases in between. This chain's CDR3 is CASSYIDRYNSPLHF. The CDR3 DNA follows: TGTGCCAGCAGTTACATCGACAGATATAATTCACCCCTCCACTTT.

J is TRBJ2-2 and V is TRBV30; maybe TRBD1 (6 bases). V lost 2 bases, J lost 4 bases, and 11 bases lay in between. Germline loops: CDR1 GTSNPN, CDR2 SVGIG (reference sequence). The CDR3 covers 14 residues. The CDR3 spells CAWSKGQFTGELFF. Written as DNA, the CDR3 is TGTGCCTGGAGTAAAGGACAGTTCACCGGGGAGCTGTTTTTT.

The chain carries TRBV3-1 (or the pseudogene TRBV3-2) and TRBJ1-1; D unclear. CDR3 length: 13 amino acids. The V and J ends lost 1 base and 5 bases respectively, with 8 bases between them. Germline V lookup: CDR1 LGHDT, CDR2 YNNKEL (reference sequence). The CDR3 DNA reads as TGTGCCAGCAGCCAAGGCGGGAGGACTGAAGCTTTCTTT. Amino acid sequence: CASSQGGRTEAFF.

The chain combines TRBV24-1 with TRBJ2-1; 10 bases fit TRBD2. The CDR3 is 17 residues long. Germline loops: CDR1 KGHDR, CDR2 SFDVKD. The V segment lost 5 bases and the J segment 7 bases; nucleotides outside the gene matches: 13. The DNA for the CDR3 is TGTGCCACCAGTGGTGGGACTAGCGCCGGTATTGGGAATGAGCAGTTCTTC. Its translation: CATSGGTSAGIGNEQFF.

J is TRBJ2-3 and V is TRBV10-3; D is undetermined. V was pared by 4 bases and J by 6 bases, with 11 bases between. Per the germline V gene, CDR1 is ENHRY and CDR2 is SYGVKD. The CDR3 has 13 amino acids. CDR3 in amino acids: CAISGSNLDTQYF. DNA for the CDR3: TGTGCCATCAGTGGGTCAAATCTCGATACGCAGTATTTT.

CDR3 amino acids: CASSEAPTGPLGNEQFF. The CDR3 DNA reads TGTGCCAGCAGTGAAGCGCCGACAGGTCCCTTGGGCAATGAGCAGTTCTTC. This chain connects TRBV6-1 to TRBJ2-1; possible D gene TRBD1, 6 bases. The CDR3 contains 17 residues. CDR1 and CDR2 from the germline V gene are MNHNS and SASEGT. Trimming took off 0 bases at V and 6 bases at J, with 18 bases between the two ends.

This CDR3 is CSAGGQGIGEKLFF. Here the CDR3 DNA reads TGCAGCGCCGGAGGACAGGGAATAGGTGAAAAACTGTTTTTT. The V and J genes are TRBV29-1 and TRBJ1-4; TRBD1 aligns across 8 bases. CDR3 length equals 14 residues. V shed 7 bases and J 7 bases; nucleotides not matched to a gene: 11. Germline V gene data show CDR1 as SQVTM and CDR2 as ANQGSEA.

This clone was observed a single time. CDR3 DNA: TGTGCCAGCAGCTTAGGGCTAGTAGGCGTGAATGAGCAGTTCTTC. Its translation: CASSLGLVGVNEQFF. The rearrangement joins TRBV7-2 to TRBJ2-1; D call uncertain. Trimming stripped 1 base from V and 7 bases from J, with 14 bases between. Germline CDR1 SGHTA, CDR2 FQGNSA. The CDR3 is 15 residues long.